This T cell receptor beta chain was recovered during a study of OX40 agonist ivuxolimab in advanced cancers. Whole-study context: People in dose escalation had one of these cancers: hepatocellular carcinoma, melanoma, renal cell or head and neck cancer.

Trimming pared 4 bases from V and 0 bases from J, leaving 16 bases between. The CDR3 runs to 16 residues. Per the germline V gene, CDR1 is SGHNT and CDR2 is YYREEE (reference sequence). Assay: immunoSEQ multiplex PCR; the TCRdb copy retains only in-frame clones and omits some. Of around 84,000 clones listed, 92% were seen once; the top ten hold approximately 11%. The clonotype was recovered from an adult with an advanced solid tumor such as melanoma, head and neck, liver or kidney cancer. Material: CD4+ or CD8+ T cells sorted from blood, obtained in a trial of the OX40 agonist ivuxolimab. This chain uses TRBV5-4 with TRBJ1-1; TRBD1 might be the D (6 bases). CDR3 nucleotide sequence: TGTGCCAGCAGCCTGGACGGACAGCTCATGAACACTGAAGCTTTCTTT. Translated, it gives CASSLDGQLMNTEAFF.